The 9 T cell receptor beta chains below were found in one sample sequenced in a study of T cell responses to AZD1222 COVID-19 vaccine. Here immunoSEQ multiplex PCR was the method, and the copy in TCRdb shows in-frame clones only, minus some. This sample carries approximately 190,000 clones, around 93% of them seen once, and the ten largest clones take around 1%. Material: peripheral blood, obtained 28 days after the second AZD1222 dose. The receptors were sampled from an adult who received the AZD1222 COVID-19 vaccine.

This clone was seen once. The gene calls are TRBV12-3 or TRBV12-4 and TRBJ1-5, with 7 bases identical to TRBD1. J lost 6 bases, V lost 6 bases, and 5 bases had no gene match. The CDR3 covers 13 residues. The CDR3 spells CASRGQSGQPQHF. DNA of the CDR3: TGTGCCAGCAGGGGACAGTCGGGTCAGCCCCAGCATTTT.

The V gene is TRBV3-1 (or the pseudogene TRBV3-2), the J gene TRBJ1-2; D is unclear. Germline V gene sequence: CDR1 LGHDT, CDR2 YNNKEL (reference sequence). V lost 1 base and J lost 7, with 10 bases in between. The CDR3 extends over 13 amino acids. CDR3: CASSQVPSFGYTF. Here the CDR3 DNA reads TGTGCCAGCAGCCAAGTCCCAAGCTTTGGCTACACCTTC.

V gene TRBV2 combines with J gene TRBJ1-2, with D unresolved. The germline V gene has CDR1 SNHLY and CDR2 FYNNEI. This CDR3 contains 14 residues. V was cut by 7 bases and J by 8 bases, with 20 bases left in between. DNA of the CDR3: TGTGCCAGCATCCTCGACACGACCTTGTTGGGCTACACCTTC. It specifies CASILDTTLLGYTF.

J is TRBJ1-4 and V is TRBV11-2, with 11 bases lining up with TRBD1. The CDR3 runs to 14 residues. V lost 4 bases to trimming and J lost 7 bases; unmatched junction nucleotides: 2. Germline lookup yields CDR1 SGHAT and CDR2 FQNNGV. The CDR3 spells CASSSDRGREKLFF. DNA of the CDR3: TGTGCCAGCAGCTCGGACAGGGGGCGTGAAAAACTGTTTTTT.

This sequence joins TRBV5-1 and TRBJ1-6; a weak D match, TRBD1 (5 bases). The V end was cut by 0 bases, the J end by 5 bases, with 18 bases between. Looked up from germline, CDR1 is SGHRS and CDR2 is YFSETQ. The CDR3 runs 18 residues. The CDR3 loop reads CASSLDYRQSVNNSPLHF. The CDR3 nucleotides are TGCGCCAGCAGCTTGGACTACAGACAGTCGGTGAATAATTCACCCCTCCACTTT.

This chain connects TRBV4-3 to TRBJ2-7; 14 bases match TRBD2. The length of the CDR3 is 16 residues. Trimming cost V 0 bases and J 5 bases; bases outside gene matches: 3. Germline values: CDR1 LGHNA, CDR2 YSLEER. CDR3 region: CASSQEGTSGGNEQYF. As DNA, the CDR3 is TGCGCCAGCAGCCAAGAAGGGACTAGCGGGGGTAACGAGCAGTACTTC.

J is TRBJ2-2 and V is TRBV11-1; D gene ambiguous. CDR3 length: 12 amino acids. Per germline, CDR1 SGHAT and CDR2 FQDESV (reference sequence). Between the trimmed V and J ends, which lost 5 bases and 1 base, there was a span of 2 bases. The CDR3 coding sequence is TGTGCCAGCAGCGGGAACACCGGGGAGCTGTTTTTT. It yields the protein CASSGNTGELFF.

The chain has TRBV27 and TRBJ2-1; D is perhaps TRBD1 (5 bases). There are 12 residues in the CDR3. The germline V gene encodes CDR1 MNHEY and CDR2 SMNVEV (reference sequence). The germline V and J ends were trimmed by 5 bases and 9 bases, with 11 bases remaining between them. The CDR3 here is CASSQVRGEQFF. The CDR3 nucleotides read TGTGCCAGCAGTCAAGTTAGGGGTGAGCAGTTCTTC.

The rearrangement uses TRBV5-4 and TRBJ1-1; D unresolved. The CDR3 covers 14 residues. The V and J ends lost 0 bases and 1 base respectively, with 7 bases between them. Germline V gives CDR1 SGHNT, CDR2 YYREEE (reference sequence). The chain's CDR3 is CASSLVQTNTEAFF. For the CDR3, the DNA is TGTGCCAGCAGCTTGGTACAGACGAACACTGAAGCTTTCTTT.